Below, 15 T cell receptor beta chains from the same sample are listed, as sequenced in a study of post-analysis software for immune sequencing data. Study conclusions and caveats: A handful of TRBV segments occurring more often in patients than controls included TRBV5-6, TRBV5-1 and TRBV20-1.

Libraries were made from TCR beta cDNA, and they carried unique molecular identifiers. TCRdb passed the PCR reads through MiXCR, listing each CDR3 protein once. The profile covers about 500,000 distinct CDR3 sequences, with nearly 45% appearing a single time and roughly an eighth taken by the ten largest. For these receptors, no antigen is known. The sequenced sample was blood. The receptors come from a girl aged 10 to 17 with multiple sclerosis.

This chain joins TRBV2 and TRBJ2-1; 15 bases are a match to TRBD2. This CDR3 contains 16 residues. V shed 7 bases and J 6 bases; nucleotides not matched to a gene: 7. Germline V gene data show CDR1 as SNHLY and CDR2 as FYNNEI. The CDR3 sequence is CASNNPGLAGGNEQFF. In DNA, the CDR3 is TGTGCCAGCAACAACCCGGGACTAGCGGGAGGCAATGAGCAGTTCTTC. Combining the CDR3 with reference TRBV2 and TRBJ2-1 gives the whole variable domain EPEVTQTPSHQVTQMGQEVILRCVPISNHLYFYWYRQILGQKVEFLVSFYNNEISEKSEIFDDQFSVERPDGSNFTLKIRSTKLEDSAMYFCASNNPGLAGGNEQFFGPGTRLTVL.

This chain uses TRBV7-9 with TRBJ1-2; 9 bases match TRBD1. Per germline, CDR1 SEHNR and CDR2 FQNEAQ (reference sequence). The CDR3 runs to 16 residues. V shed 1 base, J shed 3 bases, and the junction held 6 bases outside the gene matches. The CDR3 DNA reads as TGTGCCAGCAGCTTAGGAACAGGGGGCGCATACTATGGCTACACCTTC. Translation: CASSLGTGGAYYGYTF.

This clonotype showed up just once. It may be a read error: a sequence one base away is much more abundant. The V gene is TRBV29-1, the J gene TRBJ2-1; TRBD1 matches at 9 bases. This CDR3 is 12 amino acids long. Trimming took 7 bases from V and 10 from J; bases not matched to a gene: 8. Germline CDR1 is SQVTM and CDR2 is ANQGSEA. CDR3 sequence (DNA): TGCAGCGGTGACCTGACAGGGGGAGAGCAGTTCTTC. It translates to CSGDLTGGEQFF.

This clonotype has just one count. V gene TRBV7-3 combines with J gene TRBJ2-1; TRBD1 matches at 8 bases. CDR3 size: 16 residues. The V segment lost 5 bases and the J segment 0 bases; nucleotides outside the gene matches: 6. The germline CDR1 and CDR2 sequences are SGHTA and FQGTGA. The CDR3 protein is CASSLRDRSSYNEQFF. Here the CDR3 DNA reads TGTGCCAGCAGCCTCCGGGACAGGAGCTCCTACAATGAGCAGTTCTTC.

This sequence joins TRBV5-1 and TRBJ2-5; TRBD2 matches 15 bases. Germline CDR1 and CDR2: SGHRS and YFSETQ. The CDR3 runs 18 residues. With V trimmed by 3 bases and J by 3 bases, 9 bases remained unmatched. The CDR3 loop reads CASSSGTSGRSSEETQYF. CDR3 DNA sequence: TGCGCCAGCAGCTCCGGGACTAGCGGGAGGAGTTCAGAAGAGACCCAGTACTTC.

In DNA form, the CDR3 reads TGTGCCAGCAGCGTCGAGGACAGGGCCTACGAGCAGTACTTC. It encodes CASSVEDRAYEQYF. The gene calls are TRBV9 and TRBJ2-7; 8 bases agree with TRBD1. Germline values: CDR1 SGDLS, CDR2 YYNGEE. There are 14 residues in the CDR3. V was clipped by 2 bases and J by 2 bases; unmatched bases: 3.

The DNA for the CDR3 is TGTGCCAGCAGCAAACCGGCTAGGGCGGGAGGTCTAAATGAGCAGTTCTTC. This gives the protein CASSKPARAGGLNEQFF. This chain links TRBV7-2 with TRBJ2-1, with 8 bases aligning to TRBD2. V was clipped by 5 bases and J by 7 bases; unmatched bases: 16. The CDR3 runs to 17 residues. CDR1 is SGHTA and CDR2 is FQGNSA in the germline V gene. The full variable domain, in which reference TRBV7-2 and TRBJ2-1 provide the parts outside the CDR3, is GAGVSQSPSNKVTEKGKDVELRCDPISGHTALYWYRQSLGQGLEFLIYFQGNSAPDKSGLPSDRFSAERTGGSVSTLTIQRTQQEDSAVYLCASSKPARAGGLNEQFFGPGTRLTVL.

The CDR3 protein is CASSPGGAGTEAFF. The CDR3 bases are TGCGCCAGCAGCCCCGGGGGGGCCGGAACTGAAGCTTTCTTT. The chain recombines TRBV4-3 with TRBJ1-1; tentative D call: TRBD1 (6 bases). Germline CDR1 reads LGHNA; CDR2 reads YSLEER. This CDR3 region has 14 residues. The V and J ends lost 4 bases and 5 bases respectively, with 14 bases between them.

About this clonotype itself: The junction and the germline gene differ at one end; a read error may be behind it. This sequence joins TRBV20-1 and TRBJ1-5, with D perhaps TRBD1 (5 bases). This CDR3 is 14 amino acids long. Germline V gene lookup returns CDR1 DFQATT and CDR2 SNEGSKA (reference sequence). CDR3 DNA sequence: TGCAGTGCCCCGGAGGGGCGTAGCAACCAGCCCCAGCATTTT. Translating it yields CSAPEGRSNQPQHF.

The rearrangement uses TRBV20-1 and TRBJ1-6; possibly TRBD1 for D (5 bases). The CDR3 has 15 residues. Germline lookup yields CDR1 DFQATT and CDR2 SNEGSKA (reference sequence). With 5 bases removed from V and 7 bases from J, the gap between germline ends came to 18 bases. CDR3 residues: CSAPGRGKGNSPLHF. DNA of the CDR3: TGCAGTGCTCCGGGCCGGGGGAAGGGAAATTCACCCCTCCACTTT.

The J gene is TRBJ1-1, the V gene TRBV7-9; tentatively, D is TRBD1 (6 bases). The CDR3 sequence is 14 residues long. The V gene's germline CDR1 is SEHNR and CDR2 FQNEAQ (reference sequence). Between the trimmed V and J ends, which lost 6 bases and 7 bases, there was a span of 18 bases. As DNA, the CDR3 is TGTGCCAGCAGAGAACGGGGGCGCGTCCTTGAAGCTTTCTTT. Translation gives CASRERGRVLEAFF.

This clonotype was counted between two and nine times. V usage is TRBV27 and J usage is TRBJ2-7; no firm D call. V lost 5 bases to trimming and J lost 6 bases, with 23 bases between them. The CDR3 totals 16 residues. Germline V CDR1 and CDR2: MNHEY, SMNVEV (reference sequence). CDR3 coding DNA: TGTGCCAGCAGTCGCTGGGGTCTCACCCTAGTAGCCGAGCAGTACTTC. This translates into CASSRWGLTLVAEQYF.

This chain joins TRBV15 and TRBJ2-7; maybe TRBD1 (6 bases). With 7 bases removed from V and 4 bases from J, the gap between germline ends came to 14 bases. Looked up from germline, CDR1 is LNHNV and CDR2 is YYDKDF (reference sequence). The CDR3 runs 13 residues. CDR3 residues: CATNRTADYEQYF. CDR3 in DNA: TGTGCCACCAACAGGACAGCCGATTACGAGCAGTACTTC.

V and J are TRBV7-9 and TRBJ2-4; D is unresolved. The J call may be incorrect, as the DNA end agrees better with TRBJ2-7. The CDR3 totals 15 residues. CDR1 SEHNR and CDR2 FQNEAQ come from the germline V gene (reference sequence). CDR3: CASSYYATVAYEQYF. The CDR3 DNA reads TGTGCCAGCAGCTATTATGCGACTGTGGCCTACGAGCAGTACTTC.

A few counts support this clonotype. The V and J genes are TRBV27 and TRBJ2-7; D may correspond to TRBD1 or TRBD2 (7 bases each). Germline V lookup: CDR1 MNHEY, CDR2 SMNVEV (reference sequence). V lost 3 bases and J 6 bases, leaving 21 bases between the germline ends. The CDR3 is made up of 16 amino acids. The CDR3 bases are TGTGCCAGCAGTTTGGACCCAGGGGGGAGCGGGATCGAGCAGTACTTC. It encodes CASSLDPGGSGIEQYF.